The clone carrying this T cell receptor beta chain was observed once. Survey level was the resolution at which the v3.0 immunoSEQ assay ran. Sequencing was designed to cover about 40,000-50,000 T-cell genomes in each sample. Assay used: immunoSEQ multiplex PCR; TCRdb lists only in-frame clones, some missing. There are some 20,000 clones in the sample; about 78% occur only once, and 14% lies in the top ten. The CDR3 sequence is 17 residues long. The sample is drawn from a study of long-term antiretroviral therapy in people with HIV. The chain joins TRBV1 to TRBJ2-1; the D call in the table, TRBD1, was not verified against the DNA. TRBV1 represents a pseudogene. This clonotype was obtained from a woman in her 30s with HIV. Sequencing used unsorted PBMCs, obtained 2.9 years after starting antiretroviral therapy. Here the CDR3 DNA reads TGCACCAGCAGCCCGCCCAGACAGGGGGAATCCTACAATGAGCAGTTCTTC. Protein product: CTSSPPRQGESYNEQFF.